Listed below are T cell receptor beta chains from one sample, sequenced in a study of shared clonotypes between healthy human individuals. Method: immunoSEQ multiplex PCR; TCRdb's copy keeps in-frame clones and lacks some. Of hundreds of thousands of clones in the sample, about four fifths were seen once. The sample comprised PBMCs. The source is a woman aged 40-49 years in good health. Some clones in this sample may be carry-over from other donors' samples. Both conserved end residues are part of each CDR3. Each record gives: J gene, V gene, clone size, D gene, CDR3 DNA, CDR3 protein. The D gene is left open where the match is weak. Expanded clones get a size class; other rows say once, few or many, or leave the size out.

TRBJ2-3 | TRBV5-1 | . | . | TGCGCCAGCAGCCCCCAAAGTCGGTCGGGCACAGATACGCAGTATTTT | CASSPQSRSGTDTQYF
TRBJ2-1 | TRBV19 | . | . | TGTGCCAGTAGTATAGGACAGGGAGGTCCGTTCTTC | CASSIGQGGPFF
TRBJ2-7 | TRBV27 | . | TRBD2 | TGTGCCAGCAGCTCGACTAGCGGGGCCTCCTACGAGCAGTACTTC | CASSSTSGASYEQYF
TRBJ2-7 | TRBV9 | . | . | TGTGCCAGCAGCCCACGACAGAGCTCCTACGAGCAGTACTTC | CASSPRQSSYEQYF
TRBJ2-7 | TRBV14 | . | TRBD1 | TGTGCCAGCAGCCAAGATTTGGGGACAGGGGCCTACGAGCAGTACTTC | CASSQDLGTGAYEQYF
TRBJ2-7 | TRBV28 | . | . | TGTGCCAGCAGCTCCGACAGGCGAAGTCAGTACTTC | CASSSDRRSQYF
TRBJ1-2 | TRBV7-9 | . | . | TGTGCCAGCAGCAAGAGGGCGGGTCAAGGAAGCTATGGCTACACCTTC | CASSKRAGQGSYGYTF
TRBJ1-1 | TRBV5-6 | . | . | TGTGCCAGCAGCCTCAGGGACGTCGGTGGGCCTGAAGCTTTCTTT | CASSLRDVGGPEAFF
TRBJ1-2 | TRBV5-1 | . | TRBD1 | TGCGCCAGCAGCTTGACGGGACAGGGGGTCACGACAGATGGCTACACCTTC | CASSLTGQGVTTDGYTF
TRBJ2-7 | TRBV28 | . | . | TGTGCCAGCAGTTTTGTTTTACTCGGAGTTTCATCCTACGAGCAGTACTTC | CASSFVLLGVSSYEQYF
TRBJ2-1 | TRBV7-9 | . | . | TGTGCCAGCAGCATCTATGCTGAGCAGTTCTTC | CASSIYAEQFF
TRBJ1-2 | TRBV7-9 | few | . | TGTGCCAGCAGCTTAAATGCAGGGGATGGCTACACCTTC | CASSLNAGDGYTF
TRBJ1-2 | TRBV5-1 | . | TRBD1 | TGCGCCAGCTTTCCTGGACAGGGGACTCCTCCTAGCTACACCTTC | CASFPGQGTPPSYTF
TRBJ2-6 | TRBV5-1 | many | . | TGCGCCAGCAGCCCCTACGGAACATCTGGGGCCAACGTCCTGACTTTC | CASSPYGTSGANVLTF
TRBJ2-5 | TRBV6-6 | . | . | TGTGCCAGCACCAGCCGGGTGGGCCAAGAGACCCAGTACTTC | CASTSRVGQETQYF
TRBJ1-3 | TRBV5-1 | . | . | TGCGCCAGCAGCTTCGACAGCTCTGGAAACACCATATATTTT | CASSFDSSGNTIYF
TRBJ2-7 | TRBV4-1 | . | TRBD2 | TGCGCCAGCAGCCCCAACCCCGCGCGGGGGGGGAATTACTACGAGCAGTACTTC | CASSPNPARGGNYYEQYF
TRBJ1-2 | TRBV28 | . | . | TGTGCCAGCAGTTCGGGCGGAGGGGGAGATGGCTACACCTTC | CASSSGGGGDGYTF
TRBJ2-2 | TRBV7-6 | . | TRBD1 | TGTGCCAGCAGCTTATTACAGGGGGGTTCCTCCGGGGAGCTGTTTTTT | CASSLLQGGSSGELFF
TRBJ2-5 | TRBV21-1 | many | . | TGTGCCAGCAGCACCACGGCCGGGACAGGGTGGTCCCCAACGGAGACCCAGTACTTC | CASSTTAGTGWSPTETQYF